The 11 T cell receptor beta chains reported below all come from one sample, sequenced in a study of T cells in Graves' hyperthyroidism and ophthalmopathy. Amplified TCR beta CDR3 regions came from RNA transcripts. The primer set for the first-round RT-PCR of the TCR CDR3 was HTBI. TCRdb ran MiXCR on the multiplex PCR reads and lists one entry per CDR3 protein. Of roughly 570,000 distinct CDR3 sequences listed, approximately 44% are singletons. The sequenced sample consisted of peripheral blood or thyroid tissue (not recorded which). These receptors originate from a woman aged 18-29 years with Graves' hyperthyroidism.

This clonotype was observed many times. This rearrangement joins TRBV10-3 to TRBJ1-5; 7 bases align to TRBD1. This CDR3 spans 14 amino acids. V was pared by 4 bases and J by 6 bases, with 6 bases of the junction left unmatched. The germline V gene has CDR1 ENHRY and CDR2 SYGVKD. The chain's CDR3 is CAISANRGRQPQHF. The CDR3 DNA is TGTGCCATCAGTGCAAACAGGGGACGTCAGCCCCAGCATTTT.

The chain employs TRBV3-1 and TRBJ1-1; D perhaps matches TRBD1 (6 bases). CDR1 LGHDT and CDR2 YNNKEL come from the germline V gene (reference sequence). This CDR3 is built from 15 residues. Deletions cut 1 base from V and 4 bases from J, with 13 bases between. The DNA for the CDR3 is TGTGCCAGCAGCCAAGGGGTACAGGGCCTCACTGAAGCTTTCTTT. Its protein product is CASSQGVQGLTEAFF.

V gene TRBV7-2 combines with J gene TRBJ2-7; a weak D match, TRBD2 (6 bases). The V end lost 5 bases, the J end lost 3 bases, and 26 bases lay between the germline ends. The CDR3 spans 18 residues. In germline, CDR1 is SGHTA, CDR2 FQGNSA. The CDR3 DNA reads as TGTGCCAGCAGCCAAACACAGGTCAGGACTACTATAAACTACGAGCAGTACTTC. This encodes CASSQTQVRTTINYEQYF.

This chain links TRBV4-2 with TRBJ2-1; 7 positions agree with TRBD1. After removal of 4 bases from V and 9 bases from J, the junction contained 6 bases not matched to a gene. This CDR3 contains 13 residues. Germline CDR1 reads LGHNA; CDR2 reads YNFKEQ. The CDR3 DNA follows: TGTGCCAGCAGCCCACAGGGGCCCGCTGAGCAGTTCTTC. Its protein product is CASSPQGPAEQFF.

The chain joins TRBV24-1 to TRBJ2-7, with TRBD1 as a possible D gene (6 bases). Germline values: CDR1 KGHDR, CDR2 SFDVKD. Trimming removed 7 bases at V and 2 bases at J, with 14 bases between. The CDR3 runs to 14 residues. This chain's CDR3 is CATSQGHKTYEQYF. As DNA, the CDR3 is TGTGCCACCAGCCAGGGACATAAAACCTACGAGCAGTACTTC.

This clonotype was counted at least ten times. The junction and the germline gene differ at one end; a read error may be behind it. The rearrangement links TRBV7-7 to TRBJ2-2; D unresolved. The CDR3 is 14 residues long. CDR1 is SSHAT, CDR2 FNYEAQ, per germline (reference sequence). The CDR3 sequence: CASSSSLGTGELFF. The CDR3 nucleotides are TGTGCTAGCAGCTCAAGTCTAGGAACCGGGGAGCTGTTTTTT.

The rearrangement joins TRBV19 to TRBJ2-1, with TRBD1 matching over 10 bases. The ends lost 4 bases at V and 7 bases at J; junction bases unmatched: 4. This CDR3 spans 14 amino acids. The V gene's germline CDR1 is LNHDA and CDR2 SQIVND (reference sequence). CDR3 amino acids: CASSTTGGGNEQFF. CDR3 nucleotides: TGTGCCAGTAGTACGACAGGGGGCGGGAATGAGCAGTTCTTC.

The chain recombines TRBV7-2 with TRBJ1-5, with D unclear. Trimming took 4 bases from V and 2 from J, leaving 12 bases between them. Germline CDR1 reads SGHTA; CDR2 reads FQGNSA. The CDR3 is 15 residues long. This CDR3 is CASSSTPAGNQPQHF. As DNA, the CDR3 is TGTGCCAGCAGCTCCACCCCAGCTGGCAATCAGCCCCAGCATTTT. Full variable domain (rest looked up from reference TRBV7-2 and TRBJ1-5): GAGVSQSPSNKVTEKGKDVELRCDPISGHTALYWYRQSLGQGLEFLIYFQGNSAPDKSGLPSDRFSAERTGGSVSTLTIQRTQQEDSAVYLCASSSTPAGNQPQHFGDGTRLSIL.

Comment on this clonotype: It may be a read error: a sequence one base away is much more abundant. The J gene is TRBJ2-5, the V gene TRBV12-3 or TRBV12-4, with D perhaps matching TRBD1 or TRBD2 (5 bases each). The CDR3 length is 15 residues. The V gene lost 1 base and the J gene lost 11 bases, with 20 bases spanning the gap. CDR3 in amino acids: CASSLVRGPSYGQYF. CDR3 sequence (DNA): TGTGCCAGCAGTTTAGTTCGGGGACCCTCCTACGGGCAGTACTTC.

This clonotype appeared many times. The J gene is TRBJ2-7, the V gene TRBV11-2; D possibly matches TRBD1 or TRBD2 (5 bases each). Germline V gene lookup returns CDR1 SGHAT and CDR2 FQNNGV. The CDR3 loop spans 17 amino acids. Trimming pared 3 bases from V and 2 bases from J, leaving 20 bases between. In DNA form, the CDR3 reads TGTGCCAGCAGCTTCCGCCATCTCCGGGACCTGACCTACGAGCAGTACTTC. Its protein is CASSFRHLRDLTYEQYF.

To note about this clonotype: One end of the junction fails to match germline, which may point to a read error. The chain recombines TRBV13 with TRBJ2-2; 7 nucleotides match TRBD1. CDR1 is PRHDT, CDR2 FYEKMQ, per germline (reference sequence). The CDR3 is made up of 16 amino acids. In DNA form, the CDR3 reads TGCGCCAGCAGCCCGCATCAGGGGGAAGACACCGGGGAGCTGTTTTTT. Protein: CASSPHQGEDTGELFF.